The present T cell receptor (beta chain) was sequenced within a study of CXCR3-negative and CXCR3-positive naive CD8 T cells. Study findings and constraints: CXCR3-negative and CXCR3-positive naive cells shared comparable TRBV-TRBJ usage, but memory cells did not. Researchers report CXCR3 expression partially decreased after cryopreservation, with fresh PBMCs used in most assays. Both naive subsets showed comparably high diversity, and memory CD8+ cells showed much lower diversity. The TRB CDR3s that CXCR3-positive naive cells carried were more hydrophobic than those of CXCR3-negative naive cells.

As concerns this clonotype: Its antigen is unknown.

UMI-tagged TRB cDNA libraries were built via 5' RACE. After re-calling the 5' RACE reads, TCRdb lists one entry per CDR3 protein, DNA absent. The sample totals 70,000 to 95,000 distinct CDR3 sequences. CDR1 and CDR2 from the germline V gene are MNHEY and SMNVEV (reference sequence). CDR3 size: 13 residues. Input material: naive CXCR3- CD8+ T cells from blood. Subset given: CD45RO-CCR7+CD27+CD95- naive CD8+ T cells lacking CXCR3 (TNR3-). This clonotype was obtained from a human donor in good health. Some clones in this sample may be carry-over from other donors' samples. The J gene is TRBJ1-1, the V gene TRBV27; without DNA, the TCRdb call of TRBD1 cannot be checked. This CDR3 is CASATGANTEAFF.